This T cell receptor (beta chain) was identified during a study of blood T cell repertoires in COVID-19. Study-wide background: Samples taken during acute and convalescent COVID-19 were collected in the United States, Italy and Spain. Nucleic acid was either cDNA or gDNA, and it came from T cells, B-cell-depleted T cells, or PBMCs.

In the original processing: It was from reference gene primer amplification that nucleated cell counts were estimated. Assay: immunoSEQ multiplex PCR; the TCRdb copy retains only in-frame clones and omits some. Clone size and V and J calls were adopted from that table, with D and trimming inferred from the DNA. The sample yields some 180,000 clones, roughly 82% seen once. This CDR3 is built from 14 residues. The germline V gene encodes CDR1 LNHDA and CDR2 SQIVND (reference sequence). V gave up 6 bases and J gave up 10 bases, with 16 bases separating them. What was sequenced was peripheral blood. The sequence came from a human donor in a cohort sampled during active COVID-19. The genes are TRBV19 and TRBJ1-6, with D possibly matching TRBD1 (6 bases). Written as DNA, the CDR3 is TGTGCCAGTAGCCTACAGGGAATACAGTCACCCCTCCACTTT. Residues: CASSLQGIQSPLHF.